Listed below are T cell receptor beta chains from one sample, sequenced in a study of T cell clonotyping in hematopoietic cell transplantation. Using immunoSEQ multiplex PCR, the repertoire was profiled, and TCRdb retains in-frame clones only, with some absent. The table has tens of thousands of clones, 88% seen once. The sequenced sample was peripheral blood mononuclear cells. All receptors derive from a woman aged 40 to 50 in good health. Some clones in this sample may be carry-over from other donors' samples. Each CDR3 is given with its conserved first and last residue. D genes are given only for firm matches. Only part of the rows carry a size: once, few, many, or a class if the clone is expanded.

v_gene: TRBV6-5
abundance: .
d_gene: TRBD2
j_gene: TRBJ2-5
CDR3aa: CASSYGTRETQYF
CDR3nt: TGTGCCAGCAGTTACGGGACTAGAGAGACCCAGTACTTC

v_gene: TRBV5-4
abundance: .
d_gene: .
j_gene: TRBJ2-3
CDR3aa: CASSSIRQGTDTQYF
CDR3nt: TGTGCCAGCAGCTCCATCAGACAGGGCACAGATACGCAGTATTTT

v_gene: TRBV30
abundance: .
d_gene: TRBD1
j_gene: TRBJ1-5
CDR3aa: CAWRTTGGAGNQPQHF
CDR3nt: TGTGCCTGGAGGACGACAGGGGGCGCGGGTAATCAGCCCCAGCATTTT

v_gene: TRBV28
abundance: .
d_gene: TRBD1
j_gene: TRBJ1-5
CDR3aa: CASTTTGVGNQPQHF
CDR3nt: TGTGCCAGCACTACAACAGGGGTCGGGAATCAGCCCCAGCATTTT

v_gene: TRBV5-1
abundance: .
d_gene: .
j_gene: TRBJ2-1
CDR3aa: CASSLSGTGDEQFF
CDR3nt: TGCGCCAGCAGCTTATCCGGGACTGGGGATGAGCAGTTCTTC

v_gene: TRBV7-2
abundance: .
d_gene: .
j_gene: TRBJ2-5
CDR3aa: CASSLGDFQETQYF
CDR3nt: TGTGCCAGCAGCTTGGGGGATTTTCAAGAGACCCAGTACTTC

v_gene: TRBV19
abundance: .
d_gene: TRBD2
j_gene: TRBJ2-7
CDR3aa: CASSNGGGTYEQYF
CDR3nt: TGTGCCAGTAGTAACGGGGGAGGGACCTACGAGCAGTACTTC

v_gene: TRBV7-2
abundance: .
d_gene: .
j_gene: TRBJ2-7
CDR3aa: CASSLGDQVRRYF
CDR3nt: TGTGCCAGCAGCTTAGGTGACCAGGTTAGACGGTACTTC

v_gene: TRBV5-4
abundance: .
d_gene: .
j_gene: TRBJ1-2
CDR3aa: CASSFSTAFLEGYTF
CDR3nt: TGTGCCAGCAGCTTCTCGACAGCTTTCCTGGAGGGCTACACCTTC

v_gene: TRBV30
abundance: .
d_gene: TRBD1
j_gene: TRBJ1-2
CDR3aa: CAWKRMDRGYGYTF
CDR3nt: TGTGCCTGGAAGAGGATGGACAGGGGGTATGGCTACACCTTC

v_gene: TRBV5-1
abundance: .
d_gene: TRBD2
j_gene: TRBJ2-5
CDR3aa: CASSPSGASGEETQYF
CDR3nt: TGCGCCAGCAGCCCCTCTGGGGCTAGCGGTGAAGAGACCCAGTACTTC

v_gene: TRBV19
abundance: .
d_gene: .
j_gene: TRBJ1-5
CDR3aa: CASSIDLRGWQPQHF
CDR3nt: TGTGCCAGTAGTATAGATCTCAGGGGTTGGCAGCCCCAGCATTTT

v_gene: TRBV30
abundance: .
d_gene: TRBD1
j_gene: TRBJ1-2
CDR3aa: CAWSVQGPDGYTF
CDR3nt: TGTGCCTGGAGTGTACAGGGGCCCGATGGCTACACCTTC

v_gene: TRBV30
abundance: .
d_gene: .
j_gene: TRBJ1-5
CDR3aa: CAWSVTGWVNQPQHF
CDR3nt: TGTGCCTGGAGCGTAACAGGGTGGGTCAATCAGCCCCAGCATTTT

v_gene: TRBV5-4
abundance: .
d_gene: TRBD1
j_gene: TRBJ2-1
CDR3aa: CASSLGQPSSYNEQFF
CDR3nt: TGTGCCAGCAGCCTGGGACAGCCCTCCTCCTACAATGAGCAGTTCTTC

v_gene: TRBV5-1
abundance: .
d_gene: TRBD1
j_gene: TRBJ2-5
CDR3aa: CASSLGQEGETQYF
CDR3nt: TGCGCCAGCAGCCTGGGACAGGAGGGAGAGACCCAGTACTTC

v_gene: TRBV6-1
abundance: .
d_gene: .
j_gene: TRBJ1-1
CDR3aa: CASRTDPGHSEAFF
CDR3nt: TGTGCCAGCAGGACCGACCCGGGACATTCCGAAGCTTTCTTT

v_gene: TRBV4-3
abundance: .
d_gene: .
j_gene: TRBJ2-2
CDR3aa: CASSPGPSPGGELFF
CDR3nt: TGCGCCAGCAGCCCCGGGCCGTCCCCCGGCGGGGAGCTGTTTTTT

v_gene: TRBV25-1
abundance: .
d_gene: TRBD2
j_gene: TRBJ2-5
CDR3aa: CASSSLAGGPRETQYF
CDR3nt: TGTGCCAGCAGTAGTTTAGCGGGAGGGCCCCGGGAGACCCAGTACTTC

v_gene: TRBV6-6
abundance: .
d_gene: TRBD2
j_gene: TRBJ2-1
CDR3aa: CASSGGLAGMGLFF
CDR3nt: TGTGCCAGCAGTGGGGGACTAGCGGGAATGGGGCTGTTCTTC

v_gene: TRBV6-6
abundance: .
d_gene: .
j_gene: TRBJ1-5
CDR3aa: CASSFEVLNQPQHF
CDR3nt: TGTGCCAGCAGCTTCGAGGTCCTCAATCAGCCCCAGCATTTT

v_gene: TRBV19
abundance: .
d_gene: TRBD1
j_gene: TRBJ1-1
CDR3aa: CASSVDREIEAFF
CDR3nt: TGTGCCAGTAGTGTTGACAGGGAAATTGAAGCTTTCTTT

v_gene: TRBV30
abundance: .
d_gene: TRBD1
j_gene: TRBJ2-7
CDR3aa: CAWSVSGTGSGSRYF
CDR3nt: TGTGCCTGGAGTGTTTCCGGGACAGGGTCCGGGTCGCGGTACTTC

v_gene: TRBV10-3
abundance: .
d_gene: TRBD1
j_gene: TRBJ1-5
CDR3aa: CAISGTGEGQPQHF
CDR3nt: TGTGCCATCAGCGGGACAGGGGAGGGACAGCCCCAGCATTTT

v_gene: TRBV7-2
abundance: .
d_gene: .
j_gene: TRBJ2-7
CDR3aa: CASTRRAGLENYEQYF
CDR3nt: TGTGCCAGCACCCGCAGAGCCGGACTGGAGAACTACGAGCAGTACTTC

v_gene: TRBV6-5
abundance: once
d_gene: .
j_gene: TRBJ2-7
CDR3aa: CASSNTYEQYF
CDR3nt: TGTGCCAGCAGCAACACCTACGAGCAGTACTTC

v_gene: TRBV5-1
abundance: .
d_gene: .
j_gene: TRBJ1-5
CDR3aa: CASSKDTDNQPQHF
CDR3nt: TGCGCCAGCAGCAAGGACACAGACAATCAGCCCCAGCATTTT

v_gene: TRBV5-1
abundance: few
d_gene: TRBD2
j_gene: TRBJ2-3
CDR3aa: CASSLLRLAGGTDTQYF
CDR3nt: TGCGCCAGCAGCTTACTACGACTAGCGGGAGGAACAGATACGCAGTATTTT

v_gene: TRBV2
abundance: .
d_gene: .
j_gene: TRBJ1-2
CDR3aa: CASSEGEGYTF
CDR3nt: TGTGCCAGCAGTGAAGGGGAAGGCTACACCTTC

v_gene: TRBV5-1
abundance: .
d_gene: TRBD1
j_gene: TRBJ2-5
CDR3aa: CASSPDRVRAAQYF
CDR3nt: TGCGCCAGCAGCCCGGACAGGGTAAGGGCGGCCCAGTACTTC

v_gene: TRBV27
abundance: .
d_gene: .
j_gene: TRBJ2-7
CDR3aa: CASSLRAEWLYEQYF
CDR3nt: TGTGCCAGCAGTTTAAGGGCCGAGTGGCTCTACGAGCAGTACTTC

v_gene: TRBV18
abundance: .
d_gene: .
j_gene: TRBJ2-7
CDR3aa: CASSPPSYEQYF
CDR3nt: TGTGCCAGCTCACCACCGTCCTACGAGCAGTACTTC

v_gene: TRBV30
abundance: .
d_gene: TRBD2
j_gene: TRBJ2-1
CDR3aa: CAWSVLADNEQFF
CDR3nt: TGTGCCTGGAGTGTACTAGCGGATAATGAGCAGTTCTTC

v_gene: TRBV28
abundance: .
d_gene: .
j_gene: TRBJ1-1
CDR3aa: CASSFQGRMNTEAFF
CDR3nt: TGTGCCAGCAGTTTTCAGGGTCGCATGAACACTGAAGCTTTCTTT

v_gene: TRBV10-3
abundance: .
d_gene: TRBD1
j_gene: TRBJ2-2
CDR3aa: CAITPVQGALLNTGELFF
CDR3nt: TGTGCCATCACTCCGGTTCAGGGGGCCCTCTTGAACACCGGGGAGCTGTTTTTT

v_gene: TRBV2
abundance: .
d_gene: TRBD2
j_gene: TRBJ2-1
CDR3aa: CAGTLAGKASEQFF
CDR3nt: TGTGCCGGAACCTTAGCGGGAAAGGCCAGTGAGCAGTTCTTC

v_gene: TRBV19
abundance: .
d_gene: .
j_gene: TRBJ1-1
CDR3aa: CASSLMGPQAADTEAFF
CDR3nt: TGTGCCAGTAGCTTGATGGGTCCACAGGCCGCGGACACTGAAGCTTTCTTT

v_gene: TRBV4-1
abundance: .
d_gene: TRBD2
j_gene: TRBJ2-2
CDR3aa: CASSQARLAGTTGELFF
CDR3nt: TGCGCCAGCAGCCAAGCCAGACTAGCGGGAACCACCGGGGAGCTGTTTTTT

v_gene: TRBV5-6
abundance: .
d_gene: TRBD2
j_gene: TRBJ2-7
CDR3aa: CASSPALAGYEQYF
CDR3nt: TGTGCCAGCAGCCCAGCACTAGCGGGTTACGAGCAGTACTTC

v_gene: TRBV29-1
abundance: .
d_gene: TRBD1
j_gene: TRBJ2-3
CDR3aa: CSVRRDREADTQYF
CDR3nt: TGCAGCGTTCGCCGGGACAGGGAGGCAGATACGCAGTATTTT

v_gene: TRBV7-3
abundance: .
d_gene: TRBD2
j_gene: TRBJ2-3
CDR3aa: CASSSILAGGLADTQYF
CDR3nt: TGTGCCAGCAGCTCCATACTAGCGGGAGGTCTCGCAGATACGCAGTATTTT